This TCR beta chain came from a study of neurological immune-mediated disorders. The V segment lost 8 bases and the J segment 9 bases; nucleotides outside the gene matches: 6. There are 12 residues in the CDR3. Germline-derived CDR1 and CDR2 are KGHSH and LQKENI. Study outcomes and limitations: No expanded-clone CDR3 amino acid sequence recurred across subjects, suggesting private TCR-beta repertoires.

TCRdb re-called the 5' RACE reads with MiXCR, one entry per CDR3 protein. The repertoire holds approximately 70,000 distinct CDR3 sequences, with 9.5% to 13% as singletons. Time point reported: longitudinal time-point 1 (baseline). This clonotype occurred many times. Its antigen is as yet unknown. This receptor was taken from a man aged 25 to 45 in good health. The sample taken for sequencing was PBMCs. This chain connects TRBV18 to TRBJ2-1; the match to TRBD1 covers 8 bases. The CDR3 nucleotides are TGTGCCAGCCCCAAAACAGGGGGTGAGCAGTTCTTC. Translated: CASPKTGGEQFF.